The subject of this entry is one TCR beta chain. Sequenced by immunoSEQ multiplex PCR; TCRdb stores in-frame clones only, minus some. The table records 250,000 to 300,000 clones, roughly 91% of them present only once. This record belongs to a study of blood T cell repertoires in COVID-19. The CDR3 runs to 19 residues. Germline CDR1 is MNHNY and CDR2 is SVGAGI (reference sequence). Trimming pared 5 bases from V and 4 bases from J, leaving 27 bases between. Clinical histories supplied by participants themselves formed the basis of cohort assignment. Recovery meant two consecutive negative NP/OP PCR tests, professional clearance, or resolved symptoms.

This receptor was obtained from a woman aged 55-69 years who had recovered from COVID-19. The source material was PBMCs or T cells enriched from blood (not recorded which). This rearrangement joins TRBV6-6 to TRBJ2-1; tentatively, D is TRBD2 (6 bases). The DNA of the CDR3 is TGTGCCAGCAGTCAGGGTAGTCTTGGAGGGGCATCTCTGTACAATGAGCAGTTCTTC. This translates into CASSQGSLGGASLYNEQFF.